The T cell receptor beta chain described here comes from a study of T cells in Graves' hyperthyroidism and ophthalmopathy. Study outcomes and limitations: Peripheral blood also featured most of the thyroid clonotypes expanded above 0.001. A model of 13 V-J pairs discriminated ophthalmopathy from stable hyperthyroidism.

Amplification yielded TCR beta CDR3 regions, with RNA transcripts as the source. The TCR CDR3 was amplified in a first-round RT-PCR using the HTBI primer set. From the multiplex PCR reads, TCRdb called clonotypes with MiXCR, one entry per CDR3 protein. The data show roughly 700,000 distinct CDR3 sequences, with around 15% seen just once and approximately 10% held by the top ten. Hyperthyroidism had been newly diagnosed in patients aged 18 to 65, and its duration was under 2 months. Exclusion of patients followed from uncontrolled infection, other autoimmune disease, pregnancy or lactation. Germline V lookup: CDR1 MNHNS, CDR2 SASEGT. Trimming took off 5 bases at V and 2 bases at J, with 12 bases between the two ends. The CDR3 contains 14 residues. This clonotype was observed at least ten times. Its specificity is unknown.

The sample was blood. V usage is TRBV6-1 and J usage is TRBJ2-5; D gene ambiguous. The receptor's source is a woman in her late teens or twenties with Graves' hyperthyroidism. This chain's CDR3 is CASSTRTVQETQYF. CDR3 DNA sequence: TGTGCCAGCAGTACCCGGACGGTACAAGAGACCCAGTACTTC.